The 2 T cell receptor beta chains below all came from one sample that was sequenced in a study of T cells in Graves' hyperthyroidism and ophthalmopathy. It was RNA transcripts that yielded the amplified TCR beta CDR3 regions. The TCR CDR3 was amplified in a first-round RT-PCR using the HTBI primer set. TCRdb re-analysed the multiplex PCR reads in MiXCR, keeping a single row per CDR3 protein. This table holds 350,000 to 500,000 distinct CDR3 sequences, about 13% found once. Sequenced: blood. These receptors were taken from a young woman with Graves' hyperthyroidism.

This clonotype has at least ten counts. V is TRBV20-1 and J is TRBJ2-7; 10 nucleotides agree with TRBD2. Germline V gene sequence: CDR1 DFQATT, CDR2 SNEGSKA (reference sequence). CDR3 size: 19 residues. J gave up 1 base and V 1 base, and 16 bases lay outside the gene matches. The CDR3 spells CSARVELAGWEDGSYEQYF. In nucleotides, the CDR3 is TGCAGTGCTAGAGTTGAACTAGCGGGATGGGAGGATGGGTCCTACGAGCAGTACTTC.

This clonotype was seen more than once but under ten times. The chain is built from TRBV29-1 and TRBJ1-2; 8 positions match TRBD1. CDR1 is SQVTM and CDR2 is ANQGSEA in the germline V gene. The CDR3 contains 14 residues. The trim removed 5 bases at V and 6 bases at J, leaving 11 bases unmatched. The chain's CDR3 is CSVFPGTGVHGYTF. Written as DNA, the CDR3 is TGCAGCGTTTTTCCCGGGACAGGAGTTCATGGCTACACCTTC.